The entry below gives a single TCR beta chain sequence along with its context. The data were obtained in a study of blood T cell repertoires in COVID-19. V gave up 4 bases and J gave up 8 bases, with 11 bases separating them. The length of the CDR3 is 13 residues. Germline CDR1 is SGHDN and CDR2 is FVKESK. Clones were read by immunoSEQ multiplex PCR, and TCRdb kept only the in-frame ones, dropping some. Among under 150,000 clones, over 60% were seen once, and the ten largest hold under 3%. Donors in Cohort 3 who had recovered were those with two negative PCRs, healthcare professional clearance, or resolution of their symptoms.

The specimen sequenced was PBMCs or T cells enriched from blood (not recorded which). The sequence was obtained from a woman aged 45 to 65 who had recovered from COVID-19. This rearrangement joins TRBV14 to TRBJ2-2; TRBD2 is a possible D gene (5 bases). The CDR3 region has the DNA TGTGCCAGCAGCCGACTATCTCCGGGGGAGCTGTTTTTT. Translation: CASSRLSPGELFF.